The 11 T cell receptor beta chains in this list originate from one sample, sequenced in a study of cytomegalovirus exposure and HLA in healthy donors. Primers for the PCR totalled 60 Vbeta and 13 Jbeta. Method: immunoSEQ multiplex PCR; TCRdb's copy keeps in-frame clones and lacks some. The sample's table shows about 25,000 clones. Sequencing used PBMCs. All receptors derive from a male donor in good health and CMV-seropositive.

The chain is built from TRBV30 and TRBJ1-4; no clear D. Germline CDR1 and CDR2: GTSNPN and SVGIG (reference sequence). With 4 bases removed from V and 7 bases from J, the gap between germline ends came to 16 bases. The CDR3 runs to 14 residues. The CDR3 spells CAWTEGSGGEKLFF. The CDR3 DNA follows: TGTGCCTGGACAGAGGGCTCGGGAGGTGAAAAACTGTTTTTT.

A remark on this clone: One junction end disagrees with the germline gene, perhaps due to a read error. The same CDR3 is also encoded by other DNA sequences in this sample. The chain combines TRBV29-1 with TRBJ1-1, with D unresolved. Germline assignment: CDR1 SQVTM and CDR2 ANQGSEA. CDR3 length equals 13 residues. The CDR3 region has the DNA TGCAGTGTTGATCCAGGATTGAACACTGAAGCTTTCTTT. As protein: CSVDPGLNTEAFF.

J is TRBJ2-2 and V is TRBV18; 10 positions match TRBD1. J gave up 5 bases and V 6 bases, and 3 bases lay outside the gene matches. Germline CDR1 and CDR2: KGHSH and LQKENI. The CDR3 runs 14 residues. The CDR3 sequence: CASSGTGATGELFF. In nucleotides, the CDR3 is TGTGCCAGCTCCGGGACAGGGGCGACCGGGGAGCTGTTTTTT.

Here the CDR3 reads CASSLVGGGNEQFF. Written as DNA, the CDR3 is TGTGCCAGCAGCTTAGTAGGCGGGGGAAATGAGCAGTTCTTC. The chain combines TRBV7-6 with TRBJ2-1; 7 bases are shared with TRBD2. V shed 1 base and J 7 bases; nucleotides not matched to a gene: 4. Germline V gene sequence: CDR1 SGHVS, CDR2 FNYEAQ. The CDR3 runs to 14 residues.

The chain combines TRBV5-4 with TRBJ2-7; 12 bases fit TRBD2. The V gene's germline CDR1 is SGHNT and CDR2 YYREEE (reference sequence). The CDR3 spans 15 residues. V shed 0 bases, J shed 2 bases, and the junction held 0 bases outside the gene matches. The CDR3 bases are TGTGCCAGCAGCTTGGGGACTAGCGGGACCTACGAGCAGTACTTC. This gives the protein CASSLGTSGTYEQYF.

The rearrangement uses TRBV9 and TRBJ2-2, with D possibly TRBD1 on 6 matching bases. The germline CDR1 and CDR2 sequences are SGDLS and YYNGEE. The CDR3 length is 15 residues. Trimming left V 0 bases short and J 10 bases short, with 16 bases between. CDR3 nucleotides: TGTGCCAGCAGCGTAGGAGGCAGGGGATACGCGGAGCTGTTTTTT. It codes for CASSVGGRGYAELFF.

The chain is built from TRBV30 and TRBJ2-3; D perhaps matches TRBD2 (6 bases). The CDR3 runs to 13 residues. Between the trimmed V and J ends, which lost 8 bases and 0 bases, there was a span of 12 bases. Germline V lookup: CDR1 GTSNPN, CDR2 SVGIG (reference sequence). The CDR3 DNA reads as TGTGCCCGCGGGACTGGTAGCACAGATACGCAGTATTTT. Protein product: CARGTGSTDTQYF. The variable domain in full, with the rest retrieved from reference TRBV30 and TRBJ2-3, is SQTIHQWPATLVQPVGSPLSLECTVEGTSNPNLYWYRQAAGRGLQLLFYSVGIGQISSEVPQNLSASRPQDRQFILSSKKLLLSDSGFYLCARGTGSTDTQYFGPGTRLTVL.

The chain carries TRBV18 and TRBJ1-1; D remains ambiguous. This CDR3 has 17 residues. Looked up from germline, CDR1 is KGHSH and CDR2 is LQKENI. Trimming removed 4 bases at V and 1 base at J, with 19 bases between. CDR3 amino acids: CASSRPSDKLRNTEAFF. CDR3 DNA: TGTGCCAGCTCACGGCCGTCAGACAAACTTCGGAACACTGAAGCTTTCTTT.

The rearrangement joins TRBV7-8 to TRBJ2-7; 9 bases match TRBD1. Germline V gene lookup returns CDR1 SGHVS and CDR2 FQNEAQ. Germline trimming cut 11 bases from V and 6 bases from J; bases unmatched to any gene: 11. The CDR3 is made up of 13 amino acids. CDR3: CACSDRGLSEQYF. The CDR3 DNA reads as TGTGCCTGCTCGGACAGGGGATTGAGCGAGCAGTACTTC.

The chain combines TRBV5-8 with TRBJ1-2; D perhaps matches TRBD1 (6 bases). This CDR3 is built from 13 residues. Germline assignment: CDR1 SGHTS and CDR2 YDEGEE. The germline V and J ends were trimmed by 5 bases and 6 bases, with 14 bases remaining between them. Written as DNA, the CDR3 is TGTGCCAGCAGTGGGACAAATCGACATGGCTACACCTTC. Translation: CASSGTNRHGYTF.

This chain uses TRBV27 with TRBJ1-4; weak D call: TRBD1 (5 bases). The V and J ends lost 6 bases and 6 bases respectively, with 17 bases between them. The V gene's germline CDR1 is MNHEY and CDR2 SMNVEV (reference sequence). The CDR3 consists of 15 residues. This CDR3 is CASSDQGRVDEKLFF. CDR3 nucleotides: TGTGCCAGCAGCGACCAAGGCAGGGTTGATGAAAAACTGTTTTTT.